The rows below give T cell receptor beta chains drawn from one sample of a study of early T cells in non-severe SARS-CoV-2 infection. One entry per CDR3 protein, called by TCRdb with MiXCR from the 5' RACE reads. The sample includes roughly 63,000 distinct CDR3 sequences, 10% to 15% of them seen just once. Sequencing input: whole blood. Every receptor here comes from an adult who was a healthcare worker with PCR-confirmed SARS-CoV-2 infection or an uninfected control (not recorded which). CDR3s include the opening cysteine and the closing phenylalanine or tryptophan. D genes are given only for firm matches. Expanded clones are given a class, and other clones once, few, many or no size at all.

TRBJ2-7 | many | - | TRBV7-8 | CASSHRAPSHEQYF | TGTGCCAGCAGCCATCGGGCGCCTTCCCACGAGCAGTACTTC
TRBJ2-2 | - | TRBD2 | TRBV29-1 | CRPAGLAKGNTGELFF | TGCAGACCGGCCGGACTAGCGAAAGGGAACACCGGGGAGCTGTTTTTT
TRBJ2-2 | many | - | TRBV7-8 | CASSLWTDPAGELFF | TGTGCCAGCAGCCTATGGACAGATCCCGCCGGGGAGCTGTTTTTT
TRBJ2-5 | many | - | TRBV5-1 | CASNSAGKETQYF | TGCGCCAGCAACTCCGCAGGGAAAGAGACCCAGTACTTC
TRBJ2-1 | many | - | TRBV7-3 | CASSLLLGVSYNEQFF | TGTGCCAGCAGCTTACTTTTAGGGGTCTCCTACAATGAGCAGTTCTTC
TRBJ2-3 | few | TRBD2 | TRBV6-4 | CASSLGTSGGTDTQYF | TGTGCCAGCAGTTTGGGGACTAGCGGGGGCACAGATACGCAGTATTTT
TRBJ2-1 | - | - | TRBV12-3/TRBV12-4 | CASRERVNYNEQFF | TGTGCCAGCAGGGAGCGGGTCAATTACAATGAGCAGTTCTTC
TRBJ2-5 | - | - | TRBV7-8 | CASSPTRLGGPSGETQYF | TGTGCCAGCAGCCCTACCCGCCTCGGGGGGCCTTCGGGGGAGACCCAGTACTTC
TRBJ2-3 | - | - | TRBV2 | CASSDRPDTQYF | TGTGCCAGCAGTGATAGGCCGGATACGCAGTATTTT
TRBJ2-1 | many | - | TRBV13 | CASSSPGRAGEQFF | TGTGCCAGCAGCTCCCCCGGCAGGGCGGGTGAGCAGTTCTTC
TRBJ1-1 | few | - | TRBV7-2 | CASSPELQGQAFF | TGTGCCAGCAGCCCCGAATTACAGGGTCAGGCTTTCTTT
TRBJ2-3 | - | - | TRBV6-2/TRBV6-3 | CASGTGDTQYF | TGTGCCAGCGGGACCGGGGATACGCAGTATTTT
TRBJ1-3 | - | - | TRBV5-6 | CASSFGNTIYF | TGTGCCAGCAGCTTTGGAAACACCATATATTTT
TRBJ1-2 | few | TRBD1 | TRBV29-1 | CSVGGVDGYTF | TGCAGCGTAGGGGGCGTGGATGGCTACACCTTC
TRBJ2-6 | many | TRBD2 | TRBV7-2 | CASSLGAGGSGGANVLTF | TGTGCCAGCAGCCTTGGAGCGGGGGGCAGTGGAGGGGCCAACGTCCTGACTTTC
TRBJ1-6 | few | - | TRBV3-1 | CASSRRDSSSPLHF | TGTGCCAGCAGTCGTCGGGACTCCAGTTCACCCCTCCACTTT
TRBJ2-7 | many | - | TRBV12-3/TRBV12-4 | CARVSRGCPNSYEQYF | TGTGCCAGAGTCAGCCGGGGGTGCCCTAACTCCTACGAGCAGTACTTC
TRBJ1-6 | - | - | TRBV19 | CASSTVGQFNSPLHF | TGTGCCAGTAGTACGGTCGGACAGTTTAATTCACCCCTCCACTTT
TRBJ2-3 | - | - | TRBV24-1 | CATSEGGYTDTQYF | TGTGCCACCAGTGAAGGGGGTTACACAGATACGCAGTATTTT
TRBJ2-1 | - | TRBD1 | TRBV30 | CAWSTGTGARNEQFF | TGTGCCTGGAGTACCGGGACAGGGGCTCGCAATGAGCAGTTCTTC
TRBJ1-4 | many | - | TRBV15 | CATSRDRNAGQFF | TGTGCCACCAGCAGAGACCGCAACGCGGGACAGTTTTTT
TRBJ1-2 | many | - | TRBV19 | CASTPMRGVYGYTF | TGTGCCAGTACCCCGATGAGGGGAGTCTATGGCTACACCTTC
TRBJ2-7 | many | TRBD1 | TRBV20-1 | CSAQGEQYLRQYF | TGCAGTGCGCAGGGGGAACAATACCTTCGGCAGTACTTC
TRBJ2-3 | many | TRBD2 | TRBV3-1 | CASSLGGLESDTQYF | TGTGCCAGCAGCCTCGGTGGACTAGAGTCAGATACGCAGTATTTT